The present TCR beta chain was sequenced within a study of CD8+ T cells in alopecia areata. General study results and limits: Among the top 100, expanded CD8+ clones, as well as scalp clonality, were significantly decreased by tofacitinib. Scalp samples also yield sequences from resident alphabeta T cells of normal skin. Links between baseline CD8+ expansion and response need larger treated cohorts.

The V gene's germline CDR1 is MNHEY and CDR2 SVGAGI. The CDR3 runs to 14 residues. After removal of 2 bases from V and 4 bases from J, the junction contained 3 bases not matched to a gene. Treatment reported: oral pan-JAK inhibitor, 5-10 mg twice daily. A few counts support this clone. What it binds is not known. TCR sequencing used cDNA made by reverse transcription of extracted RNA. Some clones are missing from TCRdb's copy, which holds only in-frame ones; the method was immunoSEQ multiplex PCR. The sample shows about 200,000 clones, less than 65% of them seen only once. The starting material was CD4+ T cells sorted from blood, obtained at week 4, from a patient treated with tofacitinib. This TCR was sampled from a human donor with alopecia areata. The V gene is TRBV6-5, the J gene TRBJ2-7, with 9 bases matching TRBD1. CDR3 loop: CASSYGTGIYEQYF. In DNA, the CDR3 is TGTGCCAGCAGTTACGGGACAGGGATTTACGAGCAGTACTTC.